This T cell receptor beta chain is from a study of blood T cell repertoires in COVID-19. Per the study methods: Amplified reference gene primers provided the basis for estimating nucleated cell counts. Sequencing was performed with immunoSEQ multiplex PCR; in TCRdb, only in-frame clones are kept and a portion is missing. D and trimming were read from the DNA, whereas the V and J calls and clone size are those reported in that table. The sample records 40,000 to 45,000 clones, 55% to 75% being singletons. The germline V gene encodes CDR1 MNHEY and CDR2 SVGEGT. The CDR3 covers 13 residues. V dropped 6 bases and J dropped 10 bases, with 16 bases sitting between them.

The TCR was taken from a man older than 75 with acute or convalescent COVID-19. Sample: peripheral blood. The rearrangement links TRBV6-2 or TRBV6-3 to TRBJ2-1; a weak D match, TRBD2 (6 bases). The CDR3 coding sequence is TGTGCCAGCAGCCAAAGAGGGAGGTTAGAGCAGTTCTTC. This encodes CASSQRGRLEQFF.